Ten or more counts support the clone carrying this T cell receptor (beta chain). Its antigen remains unidentified. This record comes from a study of identical twins. Study-level results: Partial confounding of zero-insertion analyses by invariant MAIT and iNKT cells was possible. The authors drew conclusions from cross-sectional statistical analysis rather than following the same donors. Abundant cord blood beta clonotypes carried fewer insertions; memory repertoires showed none.

CDR3 length: 14 amino acids. V lost 0 bases and J lost 7, with 12 bases in between. CDR1 is SGHRS and CDR2 is YFSETQ in the germline V gene. TCRdb fed the 5' RACE reads into MiXCR, producing one record per CDR3 protein. The sample holds around 450,000 distinct CDR3 sequences, around 14% seen once. These data also formed part of another study, on yellow fever vaccine responses in identical twins. That source adds: It has been reported that, in twins, the vaccine T cell response seemed partly convergent and partly personalized.

V and J are TRBV5-1 and TRBJ2-3; D is possibly TRBD2 (5 bases). Sequencing input: CD4+ T cells sorted from blood. This TCR was recovered from a young woman in good health. The CDR3 here is CASSLALASYTQYF. CDR3 nucleotide sequence: TGCGCCAGCAGCTTGGCTCTAGCTTCTTATACGCAGTATTTT.